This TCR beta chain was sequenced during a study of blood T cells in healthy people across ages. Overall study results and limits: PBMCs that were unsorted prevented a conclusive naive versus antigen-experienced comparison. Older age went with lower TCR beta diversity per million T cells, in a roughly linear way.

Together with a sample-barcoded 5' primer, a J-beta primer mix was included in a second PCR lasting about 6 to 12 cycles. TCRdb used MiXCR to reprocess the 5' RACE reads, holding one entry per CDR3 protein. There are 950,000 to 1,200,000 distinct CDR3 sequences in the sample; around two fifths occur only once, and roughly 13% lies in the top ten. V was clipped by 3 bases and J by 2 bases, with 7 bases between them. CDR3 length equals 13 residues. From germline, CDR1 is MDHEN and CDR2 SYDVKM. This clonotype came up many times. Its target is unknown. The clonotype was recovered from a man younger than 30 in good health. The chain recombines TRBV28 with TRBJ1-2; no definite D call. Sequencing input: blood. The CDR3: CASSLLQNYGYTF. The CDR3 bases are TGTGCCAGCAGTTTGTTACAGAACTATGGCTACACCTTC.